The clone carrying this T cell receptor beta chain was counted ten times or more. Stable Graves' hyperthyroidism meant no ophthalmopathy progression within 18 months. The data were obtained in a study of T cells in Graves' hyperthyroidism and ophthalmopathy. RNA transcripts yielded amplified TCR beta CDR3 regions. An initial round of RT-PCR targeting the TCR CDR3 relied on the HTBI primer set. Via MiXCR, TCRdb re-called the multiplex PCR reads, giving one row per CDR3 protein. The table has approximately 400,000 distinct CDR3 sequences, more than 13% seen once. The sequence derives from a woman in her 30s with Graves' hyperthyroidism. The sequenced sample consisted of blood.

The CDR3 nucleotides are TGTGCCAGCAGCGAATTAGGGGGGCGAAATGAGCAGTTCTTC. Its protein is CASSELGGRNEQFF. The chain couples TRBV6-1 to TRBJ2-1; D may be TRBD1 or TRBD2 (6 bases each). The length of the CDR3 is 14 residues. Germline loops: CDR1 MNHNS, CDR2 SASEGT. V gave up 6 bases and J gave up 7 bases, with 16 bases separating them.